The sequence of this T cell receptor (beta chain) was determined in a study of T cell repertoires in cytomegalovirus infection. Study overall: Well-studied HLA-B-restricted CMV epitopes were used in the study alongside recently identified HLA-C-restricted ones. Shared public TCR beta signatures pointed to both CMV infection and a matching HLA type.

TCRdb reprocessed the reads with MiXCR, giving one entry per CDR3 protein. The sample records approximately 1,000,000 distinct CDR3 sequences, around 32% being singletons. The CDR3 consists of 15 residues. CDR1 and CDR2 (germline): SGHVS, FQNEAQ. The V end lost 4 bases, the J end lost 1 base, and 10 bases lay between the germline ends. This clonotype turned up a few times. Antigen specificity is unknown. V gene TRBV7-8 combines with J gene TRBJ1-4; D remains unclear. The sequence was collected from a human donor in good health (CMV status not recorded). Some clones in this sample may be carry-over from other donors' samples. The input for sequencing was cultured CD8+ T cells from PBMCs, taken from culture after CMV antigen stimulation. In nucleotides, the CDR3 is TGTGCCAGCAGCTCGCGACAAGTAACTAATGAAAAACTGTTTTTT. Residues: CASSSRQVTNEKLFF.